The 8 T cell receptor beta chains below were found in one sample sequenced in a study of cytomegalovirus exposure and HLA in healthy donors. Some clones are missing from TCRdb's copy, which holds only in-frame ones; the method was immunoSEQ multiplex PCR. The table records just under 150,000 clones, approximately 86% of them present only once. Sequenced: PBMCs. These receptors were collected from a man between 18 and 29 years old in good health and CMV-seropositive.

The rearrangement uses TRBV7-9 and TRBJ2-2; D might be TRBD2 (5 bases). The CDR3 covers 14 residues. Deletions cut 3 bases from V and 5 bases from J, with 10 bases between. The germline CDR1 and CDR2 sequences are SEHNR and FQNEAQ (reference sequence). Written as DNA, the CDR3 is TGTGCCAGCAGCTTCTTCCGAGGGACCGGGGAGCTGTTTTTT. Protein product: CASSFFRGTGELFF. The variable domain in full, with the rest retrieved from reference TRBV7-9 and TRBJ2-2, is DTGVSQNPRHKITKRGQNVTFRCDPISEHNRLYWYRQTLGQGPEFLTYFQNEAQLEKSRLLSDRFSAERPKGSFSTLEIQRTEQGDSAMYLCASSFFRGTGELFFGEGSRLTVL.

This clone was observed a few times. The chain has TRBV30 and TRBJ1-6; 7 bases line up with TRBD1. Germline V lookup: CDR1 GTSNPN, CDR2 SVGIG (reference sequence). V shed 5 bases, J shed 7 bases, and the junction held 5 bases outside the gene matches. This CDR3 spans 13 amino acids. The CDR3 spells CAWAGTENSPLHF. In DNA, the CDR3 is TGTGCCTGGGCCGGGACAGAGAATTCACCCCTCCACTTT.

V gene TRBV14 combines with J gene TRBJ1-3; D remains ambiguous. Per the germline V gene, CDR1 is SGHDN and CDR2 is FVKESK. This CDR3 is built from 16 residues. V was pared by 1 base and J by 3 bases, with 13 bases between. CDR3 in DNA: TGTGCCAGCAGCCAAGGCGTCGGGTTGGGTGGAAACACCATATATTTT. This gives the protein CASSQGVGLGGNTIYF.

The V and J genes are TRBV11-2 and TRBJ2-7; possibly TRBD1 for D (6 bases). Trimming removed 5 bases from V and 6 bases from J, with 14 bases in between. CDR3 length: 13 residues. Germline lookup yields CDR1 SGHAT and CDR2 FQNNGV. The CDR3 DNA follows: TGTGCCAGCAGCCTCACAGGGATGGGCGAGCAGTACTTC. This gives the protein CASSLTGMGEQYF.

The rearrangement uses TRBV30 and TRBJ1-1; D is perhaps TRBD1 (5 bases). CDR3 length: 13 residues. The V end lost 1 base, the J end lost 4 bases, and 10 bases lay between the germline ends. Germline-derived CDR1 and CDR2 are GTSNPN and SVGIG (reference sequence). The CDR3 DNA is TGTGCCTGGAGTGGGGAGGGGACCACTGAAGCTTTCTTT. Protein sequence: CAWSGEGTTEAFF. The full variable domain, rest sourced from reference TRBV30 and TRBJ1-1, is SQTIHQWPATLVQPVGSPLSLECTVEGTSNPNLYWYRQAAGRGLQLLFYSVGIGQISSEVPQNLSASRPQDRQFILSSKKLLLSDSGFYLCAWSGEGTTEAFFGQGTRLTVV.

To note about this clone: An end of the junction does not agree with germline; a read error may underlie this. This chain links TRBV7-7 with TRBJ2-1, with a tentative D call TRBD2 (5 bases). Germline loops: CDR1 SSHAT, CDR2 FNYEAQ (reference sequence). The CDR3 contains 14 residues. CDR3 DNA: TGTGCTAGCAGCTTAGCGCCGTCCACAAATGAGCAGTTCTTC. Amino acid sequence: CASSLAPSTNEQFF.

V is TRBV7-2 and J is TRBJ2-7, with a possible D match to TRBD2 (6 bases). Looked up from germline, CDR1 is SGHTA and CDR2 is FQGNSA. The CDR3 spans 13 residues. The germline V and J ends were trimmed by 5 bases and 6 bases, with 14 bases remaining between them. CDR3 residues: CASSQTRGSEQYF. CDR3 DNA sequence: TGTGCCAGCAGCCAAACTCGGGGGAGCGAGCAGTACTTC.

V gene TRBV15 combines with J gene TRBJ2-7; the D gene is possibly TRBD2 (5 bases). This CDR3 has 13 residues. In germline, CDR1 is LNHNV, CDR2 YYDKDF (reference sequence). The V end was cut by 5 bases, the J end by 6 bases, with 14 bases between. The CDR3, as DNA: TGTGCCACCAGCCGAGGGAGTCGGATCGAGCAGTACTTC. It translates to CATSRGSRIEQYF.